Below, 32 T cell receptor beta chains from the same sample are listed, as sequenced in a study of T cells in women clearing cervical HPV infection. Data came from immunoSEQ multiplex PCR; TCRdb stores just in-frame clones and leaves some out. The clone table shows 40,000 or so clones, with the ten largest holding about 6%. The sequenced sample was blood buffy coat. These receptors were taken from a woman between 18 and 70 years old with a cervical HPV16 infection that either progressed to CIN3+ or cleared (not recorded which).

Notes on this clone: The CDR3 is cut off 3 residues early in the read; its end comes from the germline J gene. The chain carries TRBV7-9 and TRBJ1-2; no clear D. CDR1 is SEHNR and CDR2 is FQNEAQ in the germline V gene (reference sequence). The CDR3 sequence is 15 residues long. Partial CDR3 DNA: TGTGCCAGCAGCGATGCAGGCTTACTTACCTACGAC. The encoded protein is CASSDAGLLTYD. The entire CDR3 reads CASSDAGLLTYDYTF.

Points on this clone: The observed sequence ends 3 residues before the CDR3 terminus, with the missing tail filled in from the germline J gene. This chain joins TRBV19 and TRBJ2-7; 7 bases are shared with TRBD1. Germline V gene lookup returns CDR1 LNHDA and CDR2 SQIVND (reference sequence). This CDR3 contains 14 residues. The J segment lost 2 bases and the V segment lost 6 bases, leaving 7 bases of the junction unmatched. This CDR3 is CASRYDDRAYEQYF. The covered CDR3 bases are TGTGCCAGTAGGTATGATGACAGGGCCTACGAG.

Note on this clone: The CDR3 end falls 3 residues outside the read, so it is completed with the germline J gene. This chain links TRBV20-1 with TRBJ1-6, with D perhaps TRBD1 (5 bases). The CDR3 spans 15 residues. Between the trimmed V and J ends, which lost 0 bases and 7 bases, there was a span of 13 bases. Germline V gives CDR1 DFQATT, CDR2 SNEGSKA (reference sequence). The CDR3 protein is CSARDGGEGNSPLHF. The sequenced part of the CDR3 DNA is TGCAGTGCTAGAGATGGAGGGGAGGGGAATTCACCC.

The sequenced part of the CDR3 DNA is TGTGCCAGCAGACCGGTTCGGGACAGGGCCTCTAACTATGGC. Translating it yields CASRPVRDRASNYG. The CDR3, in full, reads CASRPVRDRASNYGYTF. The chain links TRBV28 to TRBJ1-2, with TRBD1 identical over 9 bases. The observed sequence ends 3 residues before the CDR3 terminus, with the missing tail filled in from the germline J gene. V was clipped by 6 bases and J by 0 bases; unmatched bases: 11. The CDR3 is made up of 17 amino acids. Germline CDR1 is MDHEN and CDR2 is SYDVKM.

Details on this clone: The CDR3 goes on 3 residues after the read ends, and that part is filled in from the germline J gene. V and J are TRBV19 and TRBJ1-4; 7 bases map to TRBD1. Germline V lookup: CDR1 LNHDA, CDR2 SQIVND (reference sequence). The CDR3 is 15 amino acids. V shed 5 bases, J shed 5 bases, and the junction held 8 bases outside the gene matches. CDR3 bases read: TGTGCCAGTAGTCCCCGGGACAGCATAAATGAAAAA. Translating it yields CASSPRDSINEK. The CDR3 reads in full as CASSPRDSINEKLFF.

With respect to this clone: The read ends 3 residues before the CDR3 terminus; that terminus is restored from the germline J gene. The V and J genes are TRBV28 and TRBJ2-2, with a tentative D call TRBD1 (8 bases). V lost 10 bases and J 3 bases, leaving 15 bases between the germline ends. From germline, CDR1 is MDHEN and CDR2 SYDVKM. The CDR3 extends over 14 amino acids. The part of the CDR3 DNA that was read is TGTGCCACCGTACAGGGGGGGTACACCGGGGAG. It encodes CATVQGGYTGE. The complete CDR3 protein is CATVQGGYTGELFF.

Concerning this clone: Read sequence stops 3 residues before the CDR3 end, and the germline J gene provides the missing end. The chain joins TRBV6-2 or TRBV6-3 to TRBJ1-1; 9 nucleotides match TRBD1. The J segment lost 3 bases and the V segment lost 5 bases, leaving 7 bases of the junction unmatched. The CDR3 spans 15 residues. Germline values: CDR1 MNHEY, CDR2 SVGEGT. Partial CDR3 DNA: TGTGCCAGCAGTCTGATCGGACAGGGGTACACTGAA. Translated: CASSLIGQGYTE. The complete CDR3 sequence is CASSLIGQGYTEAFF.

By frequency, this clone registers large. The read ends 3 residues shy of where the CDR3 ends; the end is completed using the germline J gene. The rearrangement uses TRBV20-1 and TRBJ2-2, with a tentative D call TRBD2 (7 bases). The CDR3 is 15 amino acids. Germline V gene lookup returns CDR1 DFQATT and CDR2 SNEGSKA (reference sequence). The part of the CDR3 DNA that was read is TGCAGTGCTAGAGAGGGGGCAGGGACTAATGAAAAG. Encoded protein: CSAREGAGTNEK. The CDR3 reads in full as CSAREGAGTNEKLFF.

As to this clone: The read halts 3 residues ahead of the CDR3 end, with the missing end drawn from the germline J gene. J is TRBJ1-6 and V is TRBV19; the D gene is possibly TRBD1 (6 bases). This CDR3 has 15 amino acids. V was cut by 5 bases and J by 4 bases, with 12 bases left in between. Per the germline V gene, CDR1 is LNHDA and CDR2 is SQIVND (reference sequence). This CDR3 reads CASSLQGLYNSPLHF. The part of the CDR3 DNA that was read is TGTGCCAGTAGTCTACAGGGCTTATATAATTCACCC.

Concerning this clone: The read is 3 residues too short to cover the CDR3 end, so that end is filled in from the germline J gene. This chain uses TRBV5-1 with TRBJ2-2; 11 bases map to TRBD2. The germline gives CDR1 SGHRS, CDR2 YFSETQ. The CDR3 is 16 amino acids. J lost 2 bases, V lost 2 bases, and 2 bases had no gene match. CDR3 bases read: TGCGCCAGCAGCTTACTAGCGGGAGTCAACACCGGGGAG. As protein: CASSLLAGVNTGE. The CDR3, in full, reads CASSLLAGVNTGELFF.

Note on this clone: The read is 3 residues too short to cover the CDR3 end, so that end is filled in from the germline J gene. The V gene is TRBV11-1, the J gene TRBJ2-5; D possibly corresponds to TRBD1 (6 bases). Germline loops: CDR1 SGHAT, CDR2 FQDESV (reference sequence). V was pared by 4 bases and J by 4 bases, with 10 bases between. This CDR3 is built from 13 residues. The CDR3 DNA, read in part, is TGTGCCAGCAGCTCAGGGGCCCGAGAGACC. Translating gives CASSSGARET. The full CDR3 protein reads CASSSGARETQYF.

Turning to this clone: The read ends 3 residues early relative to the CDR3; the germline J gene fills the gap. This chain links TRBV5-1 with TRBJ2-3; D is perhaps TRBD2 (5 bases). Germline lookup yields CDR1 SGHRS and CDR2 YFSETQ. The ends were cut back, 0 bases at V and 2 bases at J, with 10 bases in the middle. The CDR3 is made up of 15 amino acids. CDR3 amino acids: CASSLVPDYTDTQYF. Incomplete CDR3 DNA: TGCGCCAGCAGCTTGGTGCCTGACTACACAGATACG.

A note on this clone: The CDR3 is cut off 3 residues early in the read; its end comes from the germline J gene. The chain uses TRBV11-3 and TRBJ2-1; 11 bases line up with TRBD2. The V gene end was trimmed by 5 bases and the J gene end by 5 bases; junction bases not matched to a gene: 5. This CDR3 spans 15 amino acids. Per germline, CDR1 SGHNT and CDR2 YENEEA. CDR3 DNA, as far as it was read: TGTGCCAGCAGCAAACTAGCGGGAGTTGACAATGAG. It encodes CASSKLAGVDNE. The whole CDR3 protein reads CASSKLAGVDNEQFF.

With regard to this clone: Germline is not matched at one junction end, which may reflect a read error. The read ends 3 residues before the CDR3 terminus; that terminus is restored from the germline J gene. Other DNA sequences in this sample translate to the same CDR3. This rearrangement joins TRBV18 to TRBJ1-3; no definite D call. This CDR3 spans 14 amino acids. CDR1 is KGHSH and CDR2 is LQKENI in the germline V gene. Partial CDR3 DNA: TGTGCCAGCTCACCGCAGGAATCTGGAAACACG. It codes for CASSPQESGNT. From start to end, the CDR3 is CASSPQESGNTIYF.

Notes on this clone: The read halts 3 residues ahead of the CDR3 end, with the missing end drawn from the germline J gene. V usage is TRBV2 and J usage is TRBJ2-3; 7 positions agree with TRBD2. This CDR3 has 15 residues. From germline, CDR1 is SNHLY and CDR2 FYNNEI. Partial CDR3 DNA: TGTGCCAGTCGGGGAGGCGGGAGCCCCCTCAAGACG. Translation: CASRGGGSPLKT. The CDR3 in full is CASRGGGSPLKTQYF.

Partial CDR3 DNA: TGTGCCAGTTCGGTCGGGACACTAGCGGAAACAGATACC. It translates to CASSVGTLAETDT. The CDR3, in full, reads CASSVGTLAETDTYTF. The genes are TRBV2 and TRBJ1-2, with D possibly matching TRBD1 (6 bases). The read terminates 3 residues before the CDR3 end, so the remaining end is supplied by the germline J gene. Germline CDR1 and CDR2: SNHLY and FYNNEI. The length of the CDR3 is 16 residues.

For this clone: The read terminates 3 residues before the CDR3 end, so the remaining end is supplied by the germline J gene. The chain is built from TRBV7-8 and TRBJ1-2; possibly TRBD1 for D (5 bases). This CDR3 has 13 residues. Germline V gene sequence: CDR1 SGHVS, CDR2 FQNEAQ. CDR3 DNA, as far as it was read: TGTGCCAGCAGCTTAGGCGACAGATACGAC. It is translated as CASSLGDRYD. The complete CDR3 protein is CASSLGDRYDYTF. Full variable domain (missing parts from reference TRBV7-8 and TRBJ1-2): GAGVSQSPRYKVAKRGQDVALRCDPISGHVSLFWYQQALGQGPEFLTYFQNEAQLDKSGLPSDRFFAERPEGSVSTLKIQRTQQEDSAVYLCASSLGDRYDYTFGSGTRLTVV.

A remark on this clone: The read stops 3 residues short of the end of the CDR3; the missing end is completed from the germline J gene. The genes are TRBV19 and TRBJ1-2; D unclear. CDR3 length: 14 amino acids. Germline lookup yields CDR1 LNHDA and CDR2 SQIVND (reference sequence). Here the CDR3 reads CASSGGHVGVDYTF. The DNA read from the CDR3 is TGTGCCAGTAGTGGAGGTCACGTCGGGGTCGAC.

As concerns this clone: The read ends 3 residues early relative to the CDR3; the germline J gene fills the gap. The chain joins TRBV16 to TRBJ1-3; D perhaps matches TRBD1 (6 bases). Germline loops: CDR1 KGHSY, CDR2 FQNENV. There are 15 residues in the CDR3. V shed 2 bases and J shed 5 bases, with 13 bases lying between them. The sequenced part of the CDR3 DNA is TGTGCCAGCAGCCAAACTGCGGGGGCTCGAAACACC. It encodes CASSQTAGARNT. The whole CDR3 sequence is CASSQTAGARNTIYF.

As for this clone: The sequenced fragment ends 3 residues before the CDR3 boundary, so the rest is inferred from the germline J gene. The rearrangement joins TRBV28 to TRBJ2-2; 10 nucleotides line up with TRBD1. In germline, CDR1 is MDHEN, CDR2 SYDVKM. V gave up 6 bases and J gave up 8 bases; unmatched junction bases: 9. This CDR3 comprises 15 residues. The CDR3 DNA, read in part, is TGTGCCAGCAGCCGACAGGGGGCAAAAGTAGGGGAG. Its protein is CASSRQGAKVGE. The whole CDR3 protein is CASSRQGAKVGELFF. The variable domain in full, completed from reference TRBV28 and TRBJ2-2, reads DVKVTQSSRYLVKRTGEKVFLECVQDMDHENMFWYRQDPGLGLRLIYFSYDVKMKEKGDIPEGYSVSREKKERFSLILESASTNQTSMYLCASSRQGAKVGELFFGEGSRLTVL.

With regard to this clone: The sequence runs out 3 residues before the end of the CDR3; the remainder is reconstructed from the germline J gene. The chain combines TRBV29-1 with TRBJ2-7; TRBD1 matches at 10 bases. The J segment lost 2 bases and the V segment lost 5 bases, leaving 3 bases of the junction unmatched. The CDR3 is 13 residues long. Germline-derived CDR1 and CDR2 are SQVTM and ANQGSEA. The CDR3 reads CSVTDRGAYEQYF. CDR3 DNA (partial): TGCAGCGTTACGGACAGGGGGGCCTACGAG.

To note about this clone: The sequence runs out 3 residues before the end of the CDR3; the remainder is reconstructed from the germline J gene. This chain links TRBV30 with TRBJ1-6; 7 nucleotides agree with TRBD1. The CDR3 consists of 13 residues. The ends lost 6 bases at V and 7 bases at J; junction bases unmatched: 6. Per germline, CDR1 GTSNPN and CDR2 SVGIG (reference sequence). CDR3: CACRGQFNSPLHF. Incomplete CDR3 DNA: TGTGCCTGTCGGGGACAGTTCAATTCACCC.

Points on this clone: The sequenced fragment ends 3 residues before the CDR3 boundary, so the rest is inferred from the germline J gene. V usage is TRBV7-2 and J usage is TRBJ2-5, with D possibly TRBD2 on 6 matching bases. Per the germline V gene, CDR1 is SGHTA and CDR2 is FQGNSA. The V gene lost 2 bases and the J gene lost 2 bases, with 9 bases spanning the gap. The CDR3 length is 14 residues. The covered CDR3 bases are TGTGCCAGCAGCTTACAGCGGGTGCAAGAGACC. Translation: CASSLQRVQET. The whole CDR3 sequence reads CASSLQRVQETQYF.

Notes on this clone: The read finishes 3 residues shy of the CDR3 end, and the germline J gene is used to complete it. V is TRBV28 and J is TRBJ2-7; 13 positions agree with TRBD2. This CDR3 contains 15 residues. Germline CDR1 reads MDHEN; CDR2 reads SYDVKM. V trimming: 4 bases; J trimming: 0 bases; junction bases outside the gene matches: 0. Here the CDR3 reads CASSWTSGSSYEQYF. CDR3 DNA (partial): TGTGCCAGCAGTTGGACTAGCGGGAGCTCCTACGAG.

Comment on this clone: From the germline J gene comes the end of the CDR3, since the read stops 3 residues before it. The V call is TRBV30, the J call TRBJ2-4; a possible D gene is TRBD2 (6 bases). Germline CDR1 GTSNPN, CDR2 SVGIG (reference sequence). This CDR3 spans 16 amino acids. CDR3 protein: CAWSTKGGILSYGQYF. CDR3 DNA (partial): TGTGCCTGGAGTACGAAGGGCGGGATCCTCAGCTATGGT.

Points on this clone: The CDR3 end is not reached by the read, which stops 3 residues before it; the germline J gene fills it in. The chain couples TRBV12-3 or TRBV12-4 to TRBJ1-4; the D gene is possibly TRBD1 (5 bases). V gave up 6 bases and J gave up 3 bases, with 14 bases separating them. The CDR3 runs 15 residues. The sequenced part of the CDR3 DNA is TGTGCCAGCAGACACGACAGCCCGGCTAATGAAAAA. This gives the protein CASRHDSPANEK. The whole CDR3 sequence is CASRHDSPANEKLFF.

As to this clone: The read is 3 residues too short to cover the CDR3 end, so that end is filled in from the germline J gene. The chain couples TRBV4-1 to TRBJ2-3; TRBD2 matches 13 bases. With 2 bases clipped from V and 6 bases from J, the junction kept 8 bases outside the gene matches. The CDR3 sequence is 17 residues long. CDR1 is MGHRA, CDR2 YSYEKL, per germline. CDR3 sequence reads: CASSQLFGLAGVDTQYF. The sequenced CDR3 bases are TGCGCCAGCAGCCAACTCTTTGGACTAGCGGGAGTGGATACG.

Comment on this clone: The read ends 3 residues shy of where the CDR3 ends; the end is completed using the germline J gene. The chain carries TRBV2 and TRBJ2-7; TRBD1 aligns across 7 bases. Germline V CDR1 and CDR2: SNHLY, FYNNEI. The CDR3 is 16 amino acids. V trimming: 0 bases; J trimming: 6 bases; junction bases outside the gene matches: 11. Incomplete CDR3 DNA: TGTGCCAGCAGTGAAGCGCTTCAGAGACAGGGTCCCGAG. Translating gives CASSEALQRQGPE. The full CDR3 protein is CASSEALQRQGPEQYF.

As for this clone: The read ends 3 residues early relative to the CDR3; the germline J gene fills the gap. The chain joins TRBV19 to TRBJ2-7, with D uncertain. In germline, CDR1 is LNHDA, CDR2 SQIVND (reference sequence). The CDR3 totals 15 residues. The V end was cut by 3 bases, the J end by 4 bases, with 16 bases between. The CDR3 loop reads CASSMGLGRRYEQYF. CDR3 DNA (partial): TGTGCCAGTAGTATGGGCCTGGGTCGTCGATACGAG.

Incomplete CDR3 DNA: TGTGCCAGCAGCCCCCTCCCAGGGGATACG. Amino acids: CASSPLPGDT. The whole CDR3 sequence reads CASSPLPGDTQYF. This sequence joins TRBV7-8 and TRBJ2-3; D might be TRBD1 (5 bases). The read gets to within 3 residues of the CDR3 end, and the germline J gene fills in the rest. The ends were cut back, 5 bases at V and 6 bases at J, with 12 bases in the middle. The CDR3 covers 13 residues. The germline gives CDR1 SGHVS, CDR2 FQNEAQ.

Worth noting for this clone: Read coverage stops 3 residues before the CDR3 terminus; the germline J gene supplies the remainder. This sequence joins TRBV18 and TRBJ1-5; 7 bases map to TRBD1. The germline V gene encodes CDR1 KGHSH and CDR2 LQKENI. Unmatched junction bases numbered 5, after V lost 2 bases and J lost 4 bases. This CDR3 comprises 15 residues. Incomplete CDR3 DNA: TGTGCCAGCTCACCAGAGGGACAGCAGAATCAGCCC. It translates to CASSPEGQQNQP. From start to end, the CDR3 is CASSPEGQQNQPQHF.

Concerning this clone: The read ends 3 residues before the CDR3 terminus; that terminus is restored from the germline J gene. The chain couples TRBV7-2 to TRBJ1-5, with 12 bases matching TRBD1. The germline V gene encodes CDR1 SGHTA and CDR2 FQGNSA. This CDR3 has 14 residues. V lost 5 bases and J lost 8; bases outside the gene matches: 4. This chain's CDR3 is CASSPGQGAKPQHF. The CDR3 DNA, read in part, is TGTGCCAGCAGCCCGGGACAGGGGGCTAAGCCC.